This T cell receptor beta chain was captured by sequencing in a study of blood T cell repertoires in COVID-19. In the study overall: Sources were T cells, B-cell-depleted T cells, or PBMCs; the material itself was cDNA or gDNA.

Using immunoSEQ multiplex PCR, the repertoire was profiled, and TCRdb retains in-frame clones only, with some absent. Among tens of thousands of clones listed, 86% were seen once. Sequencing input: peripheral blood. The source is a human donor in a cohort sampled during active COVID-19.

This CDR3 reads CASSSPDRLLGAFF. CDR3 nucleotide sequence: TGTGCCAGCAGCTCCCCCGACAGGCTCCTTGGAGCTTTCTTT. This chain uses TRBV7-9 with TRBJ1-1, with TRBD1 as a possible D gene (6 bases). The CDR3 sequence is 14 residues long. The V end lost 4 bases, the J end lost 10 bases, and 19 bases lay between the germline ends. In germline, CDR1 is SEHNR, CDR2 FQNEAQ (reference sequence).